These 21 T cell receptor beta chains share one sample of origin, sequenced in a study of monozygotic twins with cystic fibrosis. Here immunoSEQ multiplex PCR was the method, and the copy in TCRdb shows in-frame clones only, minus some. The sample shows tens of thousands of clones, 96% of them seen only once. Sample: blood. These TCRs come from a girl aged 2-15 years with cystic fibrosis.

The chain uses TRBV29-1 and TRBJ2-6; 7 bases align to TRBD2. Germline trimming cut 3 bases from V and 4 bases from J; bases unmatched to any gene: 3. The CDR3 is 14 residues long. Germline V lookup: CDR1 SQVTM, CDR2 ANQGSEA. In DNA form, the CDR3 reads TGCAGCGTTGACCGGGGGGAAGGGGCCAACGTCCTGACTTTC. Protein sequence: CSVDRGEGANVLTF.

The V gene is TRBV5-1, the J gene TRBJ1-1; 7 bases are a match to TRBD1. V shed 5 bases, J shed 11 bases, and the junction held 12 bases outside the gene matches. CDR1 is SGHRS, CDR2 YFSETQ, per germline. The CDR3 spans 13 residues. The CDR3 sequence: CASRETGSVSAFF. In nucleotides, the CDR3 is TGCGCCAGCAGGGAGACAGGGTCTGTATCTGCTTTCTTT.

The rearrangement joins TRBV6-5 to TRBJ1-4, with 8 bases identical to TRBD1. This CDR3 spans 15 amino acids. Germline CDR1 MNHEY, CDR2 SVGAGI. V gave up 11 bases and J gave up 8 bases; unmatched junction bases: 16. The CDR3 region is CAAGTGSGLGEKLFF. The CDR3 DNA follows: TGTGCCGCTGGGACAGGAAGTGGTCTAGGCGAAAAACTGTTTTTT.

CDR3 residues: CAYPSGAGVYGYTF. CDR3 nucleotides: TGTGCCTACCCTTCGGGGGCAGGGGTATATGGCTACACCTTC. V usage is TRBV30 and J usage is TRBJ1-2, with a tentative D call TRBD1 (6 bases). Germline CDR1 reads GTSNPN; CDR2 reads SVGIG (reference sequence). The CDR3 covers 14 residues. Trimming cost V 7 bases and J 5 bases, with 20 bases left between them.

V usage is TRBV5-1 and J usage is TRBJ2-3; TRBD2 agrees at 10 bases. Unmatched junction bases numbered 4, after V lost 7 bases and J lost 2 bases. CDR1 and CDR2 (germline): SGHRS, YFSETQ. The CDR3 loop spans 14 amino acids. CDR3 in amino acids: CASFLAGDTDTQYF. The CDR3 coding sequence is TGCGCCAGCTTTCTAGCGGGAGACACAGATACGCAGTATTTT. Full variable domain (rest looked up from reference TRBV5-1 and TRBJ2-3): KAGVTQTPRYLIKTRGQQVTLSCSPISGHRSVSWYQQTPGQGLQFLFEYFSETQRNKGNFPGRFSGRQFSNSRSEMNVSTLELGDSALYLCASFLAGDTDTQYFGPGTRLTVL.

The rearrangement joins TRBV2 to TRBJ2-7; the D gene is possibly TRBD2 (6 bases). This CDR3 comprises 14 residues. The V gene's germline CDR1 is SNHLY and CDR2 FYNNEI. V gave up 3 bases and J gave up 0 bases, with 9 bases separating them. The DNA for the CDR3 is TGTGCCAGCAGTGAGGCGGGACCCTCCTACGAGCAGTACTTC. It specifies CASSEAGPSYEQYF.

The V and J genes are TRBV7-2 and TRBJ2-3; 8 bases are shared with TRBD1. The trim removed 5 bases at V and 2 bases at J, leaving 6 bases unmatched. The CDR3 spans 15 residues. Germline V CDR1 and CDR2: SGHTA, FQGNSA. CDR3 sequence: CASSHRGVFTDTQYF. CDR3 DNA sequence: TGTGCCAGCAGCCACAGGGGGGTTTTCACAGATACGCAGTATTTT.

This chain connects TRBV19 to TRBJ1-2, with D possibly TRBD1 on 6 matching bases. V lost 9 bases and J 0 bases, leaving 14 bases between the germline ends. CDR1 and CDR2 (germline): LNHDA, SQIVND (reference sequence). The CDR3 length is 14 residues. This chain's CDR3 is CASLQGRPNYGYTF. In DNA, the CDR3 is TGTGCCAGCCTACAGGGCCGCCCTAACTATGGCTACACCTTC.

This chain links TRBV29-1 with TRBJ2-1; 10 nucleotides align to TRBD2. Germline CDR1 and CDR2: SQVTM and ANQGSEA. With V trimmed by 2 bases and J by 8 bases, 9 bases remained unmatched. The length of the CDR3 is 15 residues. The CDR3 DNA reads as TGCAGCGTTGAATCATCTAGCGGGAGAGCTGATGAGCAGTTCTTC. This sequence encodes CSVESSSGRADEQFF.

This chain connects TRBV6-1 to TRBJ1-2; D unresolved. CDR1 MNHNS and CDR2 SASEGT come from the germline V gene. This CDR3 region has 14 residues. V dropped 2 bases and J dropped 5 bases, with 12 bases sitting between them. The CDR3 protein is CASSEIGRRYGYTF. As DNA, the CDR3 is TGTGCCAGCAGTGAAATCGGCCGACGGTATGGCTACACCTTC.

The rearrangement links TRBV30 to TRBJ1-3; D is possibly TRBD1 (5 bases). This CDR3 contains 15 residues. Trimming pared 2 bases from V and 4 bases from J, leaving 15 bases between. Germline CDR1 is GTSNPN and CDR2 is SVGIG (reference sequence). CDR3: CAWSRDSGLGNTIYF. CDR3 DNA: TGTGCCTGGAGTAGGGACTCGGGCCTAGGAAACACCATATATTTT. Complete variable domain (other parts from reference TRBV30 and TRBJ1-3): SQTIHQWPATLVQPVGSPLSLECTVEGTSNPNLYWYRQAAGRGLQLLFYSVGIGQISSEVPQNLSASRPQDRQFILSSKKLLLSDSGFYLCAWSRDSGLGNTIYFGEGSWLTVV.

The CDR3 spells CASSWGGSLAGVSEQYF. CDR3 nucleotides: TGTGCCAGCAGCTGGGGGGGGTCCCTAGCGGGAGTTTCTGAGCAGTACTTC. The V call is TRBV7-8, the J call TRBJ2-7; TRBD2 aligns across 10 bases. The V segment lost 4 bases and the J segment 7 bases; nucleotides outside the gene matches: 16. CDR3 length equals 17 residues. Germline CDR1 SGHVS, CDR2 FQNEAQ. Drawing the rest from reference TRBV7-8 and TRBJ2-7, the complete variable domain is GAGVSQSPRYKVAKRGQDVALRCDPISGHVSLFWYQQALGQGPEFLTYFQNEAQLDKSGLPSDRFFAERPEGSVSTLKIQRTQQEDSAVYLCASSWGGSLAGVSEQYFGPGTRLTVT.

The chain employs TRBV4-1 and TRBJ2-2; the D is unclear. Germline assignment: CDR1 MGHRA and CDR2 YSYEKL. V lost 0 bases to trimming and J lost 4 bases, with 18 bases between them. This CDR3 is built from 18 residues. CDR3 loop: CASSQEMLAPTVTGELFF. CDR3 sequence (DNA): TGCGCCAGCAGCCAAGAGATGCTTGCGCCAACGGTCACCGGGGAGCTGTTTTTT.

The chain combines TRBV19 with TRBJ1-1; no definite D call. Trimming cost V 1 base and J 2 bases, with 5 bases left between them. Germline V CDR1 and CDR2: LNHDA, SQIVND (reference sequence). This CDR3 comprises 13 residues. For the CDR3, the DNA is TGTGCCAGTAGTATAGGGGGTAACACTGAAGCTTTCTTT. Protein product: CASSIGGNTEAFF.

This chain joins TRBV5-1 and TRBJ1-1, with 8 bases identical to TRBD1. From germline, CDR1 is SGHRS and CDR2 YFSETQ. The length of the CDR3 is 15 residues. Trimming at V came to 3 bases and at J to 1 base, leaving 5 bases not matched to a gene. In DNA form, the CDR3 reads TGCGCCAGCAGCTGGGGGACAGGCCCGAACACTGAAGCTTTCTTT. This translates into CASSWGTGPNTEAFF. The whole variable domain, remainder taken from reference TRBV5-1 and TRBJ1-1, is KAGVTQTPRYLIKTRGQQVTLSCSPISGHRSVSWYQQTPGQGLQFLFEYFSETQRNKGNFPGRFSGRQFSNSRSEMNVSTLELGDSALYLCASSWGTGPNTEAFFGQGTRLTVV.

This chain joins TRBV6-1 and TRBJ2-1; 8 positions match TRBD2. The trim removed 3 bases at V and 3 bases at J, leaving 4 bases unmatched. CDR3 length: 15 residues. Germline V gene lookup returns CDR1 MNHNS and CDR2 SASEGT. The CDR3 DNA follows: TGTGCCAGCAGTGATTTGGCGGGGGGCTACAATGAGCAGTTCTTC. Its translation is CASSDLAGGYNEQFF.

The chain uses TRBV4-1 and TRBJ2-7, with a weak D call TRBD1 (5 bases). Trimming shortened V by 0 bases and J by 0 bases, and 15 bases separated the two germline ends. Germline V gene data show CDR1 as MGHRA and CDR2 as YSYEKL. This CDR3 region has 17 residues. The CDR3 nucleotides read TGCGCCAGCAGCCAAGATGGGGCAGGCCGTTTCTCCTACGAGCAGTACTTC. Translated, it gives CASSQDGAGRFSYEQYF.

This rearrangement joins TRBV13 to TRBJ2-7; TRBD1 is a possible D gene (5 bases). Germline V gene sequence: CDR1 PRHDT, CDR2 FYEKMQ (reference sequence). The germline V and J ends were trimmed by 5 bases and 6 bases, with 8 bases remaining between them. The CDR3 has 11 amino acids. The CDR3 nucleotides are TGTGCCAGCAGCGAAGGGGTCGAGCAGTACTTC. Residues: CASSEGVEQYF.

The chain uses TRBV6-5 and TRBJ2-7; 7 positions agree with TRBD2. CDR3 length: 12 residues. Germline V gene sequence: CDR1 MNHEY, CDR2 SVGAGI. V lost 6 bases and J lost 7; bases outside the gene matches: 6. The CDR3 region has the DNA TGTGCCAGCAGGCGGGGGTCGGGGGAGCAGTACTTC. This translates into CASRRGSGEQYF.

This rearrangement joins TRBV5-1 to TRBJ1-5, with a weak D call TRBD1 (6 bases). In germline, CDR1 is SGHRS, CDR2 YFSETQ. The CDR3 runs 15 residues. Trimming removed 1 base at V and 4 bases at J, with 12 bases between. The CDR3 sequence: CASSLTGTKNQPQHF. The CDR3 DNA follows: TGCGCCAGCAGCTTGACAGGGACGAAAAATCAGCCCCAGCATTTT.

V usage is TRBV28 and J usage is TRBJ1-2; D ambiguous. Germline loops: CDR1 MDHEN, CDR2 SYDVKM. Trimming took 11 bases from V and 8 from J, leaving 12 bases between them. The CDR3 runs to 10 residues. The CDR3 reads CAVVAIGYTF. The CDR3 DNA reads TGTGCCGTCGTTGCGATCGGCTACACCTTC.